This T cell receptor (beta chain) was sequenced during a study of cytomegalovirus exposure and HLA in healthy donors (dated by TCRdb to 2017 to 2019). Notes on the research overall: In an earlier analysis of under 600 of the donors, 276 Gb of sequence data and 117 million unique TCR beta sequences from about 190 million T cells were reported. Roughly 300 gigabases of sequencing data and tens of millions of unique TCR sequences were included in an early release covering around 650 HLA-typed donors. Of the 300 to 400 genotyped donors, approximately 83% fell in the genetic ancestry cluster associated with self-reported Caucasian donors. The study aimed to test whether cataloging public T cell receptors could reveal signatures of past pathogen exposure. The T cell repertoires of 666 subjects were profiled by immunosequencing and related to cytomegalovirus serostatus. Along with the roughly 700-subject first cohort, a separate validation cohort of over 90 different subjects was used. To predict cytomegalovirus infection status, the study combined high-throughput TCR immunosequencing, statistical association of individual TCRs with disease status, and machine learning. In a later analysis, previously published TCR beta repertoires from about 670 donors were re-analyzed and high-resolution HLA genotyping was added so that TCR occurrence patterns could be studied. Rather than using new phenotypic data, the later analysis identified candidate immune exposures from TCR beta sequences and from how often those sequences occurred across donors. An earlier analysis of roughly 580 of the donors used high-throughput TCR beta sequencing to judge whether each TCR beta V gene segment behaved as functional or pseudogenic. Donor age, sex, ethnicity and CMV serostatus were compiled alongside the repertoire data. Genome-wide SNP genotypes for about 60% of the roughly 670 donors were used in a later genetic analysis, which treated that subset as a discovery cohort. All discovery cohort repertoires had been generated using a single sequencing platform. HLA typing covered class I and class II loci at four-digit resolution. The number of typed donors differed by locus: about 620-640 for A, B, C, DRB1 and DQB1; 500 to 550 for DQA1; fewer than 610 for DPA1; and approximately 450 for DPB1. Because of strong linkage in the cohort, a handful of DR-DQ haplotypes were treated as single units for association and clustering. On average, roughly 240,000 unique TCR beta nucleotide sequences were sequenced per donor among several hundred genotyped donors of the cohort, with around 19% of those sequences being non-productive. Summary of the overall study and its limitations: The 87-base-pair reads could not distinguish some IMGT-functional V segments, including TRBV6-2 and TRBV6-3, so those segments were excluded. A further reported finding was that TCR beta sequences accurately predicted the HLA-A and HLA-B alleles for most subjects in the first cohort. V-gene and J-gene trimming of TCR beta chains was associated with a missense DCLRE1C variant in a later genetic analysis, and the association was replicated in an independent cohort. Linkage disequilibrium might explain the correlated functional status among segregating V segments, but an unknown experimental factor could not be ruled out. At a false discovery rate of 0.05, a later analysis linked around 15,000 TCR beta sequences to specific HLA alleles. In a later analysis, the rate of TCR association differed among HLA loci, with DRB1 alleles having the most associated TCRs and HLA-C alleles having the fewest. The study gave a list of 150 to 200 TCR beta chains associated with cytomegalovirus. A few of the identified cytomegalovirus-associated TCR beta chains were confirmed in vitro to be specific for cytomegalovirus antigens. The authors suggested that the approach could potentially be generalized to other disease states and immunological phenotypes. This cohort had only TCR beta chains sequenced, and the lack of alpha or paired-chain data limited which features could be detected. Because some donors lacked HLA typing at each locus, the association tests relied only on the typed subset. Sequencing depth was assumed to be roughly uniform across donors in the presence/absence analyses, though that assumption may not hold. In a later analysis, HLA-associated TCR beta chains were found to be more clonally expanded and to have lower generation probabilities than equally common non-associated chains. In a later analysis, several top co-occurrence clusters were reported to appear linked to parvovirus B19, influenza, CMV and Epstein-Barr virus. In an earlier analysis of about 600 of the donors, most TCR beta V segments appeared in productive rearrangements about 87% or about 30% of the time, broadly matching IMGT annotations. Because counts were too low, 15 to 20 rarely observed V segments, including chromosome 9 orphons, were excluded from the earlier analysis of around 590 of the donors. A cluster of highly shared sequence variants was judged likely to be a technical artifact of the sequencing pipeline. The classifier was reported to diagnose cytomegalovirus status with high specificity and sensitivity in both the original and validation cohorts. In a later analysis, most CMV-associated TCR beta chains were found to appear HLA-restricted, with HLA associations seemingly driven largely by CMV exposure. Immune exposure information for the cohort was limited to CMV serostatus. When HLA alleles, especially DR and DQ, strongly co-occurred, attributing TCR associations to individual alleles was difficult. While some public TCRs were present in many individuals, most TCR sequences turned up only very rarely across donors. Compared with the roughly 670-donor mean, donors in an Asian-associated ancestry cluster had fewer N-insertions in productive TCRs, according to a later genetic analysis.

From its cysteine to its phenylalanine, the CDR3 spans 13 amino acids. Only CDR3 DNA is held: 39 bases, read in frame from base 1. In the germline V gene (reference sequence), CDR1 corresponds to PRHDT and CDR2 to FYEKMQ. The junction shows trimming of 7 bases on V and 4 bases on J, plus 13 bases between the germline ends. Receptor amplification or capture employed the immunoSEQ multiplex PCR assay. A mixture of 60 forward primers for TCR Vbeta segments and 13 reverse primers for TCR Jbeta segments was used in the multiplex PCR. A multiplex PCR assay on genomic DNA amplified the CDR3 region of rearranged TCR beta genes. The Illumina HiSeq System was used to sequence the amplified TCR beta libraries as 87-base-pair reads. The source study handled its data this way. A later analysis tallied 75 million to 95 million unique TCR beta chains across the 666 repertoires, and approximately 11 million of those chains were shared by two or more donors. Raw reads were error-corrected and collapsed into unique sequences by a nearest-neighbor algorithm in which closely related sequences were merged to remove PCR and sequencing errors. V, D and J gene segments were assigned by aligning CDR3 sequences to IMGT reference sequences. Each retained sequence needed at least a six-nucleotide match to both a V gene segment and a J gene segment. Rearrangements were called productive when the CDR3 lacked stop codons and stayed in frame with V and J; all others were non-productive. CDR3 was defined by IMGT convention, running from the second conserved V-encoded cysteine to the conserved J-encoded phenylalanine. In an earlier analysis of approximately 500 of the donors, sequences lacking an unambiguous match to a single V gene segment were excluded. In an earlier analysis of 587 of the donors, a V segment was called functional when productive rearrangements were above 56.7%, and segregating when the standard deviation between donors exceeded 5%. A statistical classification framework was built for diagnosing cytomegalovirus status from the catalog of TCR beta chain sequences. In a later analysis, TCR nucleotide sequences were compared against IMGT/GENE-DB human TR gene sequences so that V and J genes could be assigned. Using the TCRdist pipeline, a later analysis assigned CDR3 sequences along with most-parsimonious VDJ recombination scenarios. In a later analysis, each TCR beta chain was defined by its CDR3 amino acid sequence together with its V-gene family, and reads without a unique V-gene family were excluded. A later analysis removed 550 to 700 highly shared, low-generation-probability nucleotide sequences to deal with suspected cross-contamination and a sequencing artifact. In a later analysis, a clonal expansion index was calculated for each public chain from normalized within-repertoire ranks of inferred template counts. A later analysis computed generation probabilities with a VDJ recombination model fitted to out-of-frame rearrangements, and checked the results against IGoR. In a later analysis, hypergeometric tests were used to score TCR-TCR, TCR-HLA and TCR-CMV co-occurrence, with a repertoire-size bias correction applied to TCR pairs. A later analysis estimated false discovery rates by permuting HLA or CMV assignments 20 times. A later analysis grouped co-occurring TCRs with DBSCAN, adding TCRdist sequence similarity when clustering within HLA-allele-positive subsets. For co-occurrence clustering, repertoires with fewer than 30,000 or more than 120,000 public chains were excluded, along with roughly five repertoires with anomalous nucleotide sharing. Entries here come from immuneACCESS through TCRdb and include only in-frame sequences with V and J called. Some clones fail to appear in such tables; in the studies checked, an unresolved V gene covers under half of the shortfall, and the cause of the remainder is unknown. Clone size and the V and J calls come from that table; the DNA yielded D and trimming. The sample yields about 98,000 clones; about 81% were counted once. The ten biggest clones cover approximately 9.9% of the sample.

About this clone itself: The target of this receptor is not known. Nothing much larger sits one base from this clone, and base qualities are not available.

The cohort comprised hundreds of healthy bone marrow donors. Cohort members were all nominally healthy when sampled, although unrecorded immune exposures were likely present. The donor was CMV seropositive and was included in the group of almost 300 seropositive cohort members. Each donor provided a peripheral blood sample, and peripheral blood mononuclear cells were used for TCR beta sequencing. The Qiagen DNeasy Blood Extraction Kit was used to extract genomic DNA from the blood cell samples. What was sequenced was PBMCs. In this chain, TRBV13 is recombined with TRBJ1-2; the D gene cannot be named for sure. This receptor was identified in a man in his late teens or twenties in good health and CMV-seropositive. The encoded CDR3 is CASTFRGLYGYTF. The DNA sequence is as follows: TGTGCCAGCACCTTTCGTGGACTCTATGGCTACACCTTC.